The clone carrying this T cell receptor (beta chain) was counted at least ten times. With TRAV- and TRBV-specific primers, first-strand cDNA was made, covering the alpha and beta chains. For amplifying TCRs, the PCR ran for approximately 21 cycles with Phusion, which was used together with a constant-region primer and the adapter on the V primers. From the reads, TCRdb called clonotypes with MiXCR, one entry per CDR3 protein. The sample carries under 90,000 distinct CDR3 sequences, around a sixth recorded once. The sample's time point: after trial treatment. Documented treatment: LDRT plus nivolumab, ipilimumab, low-dose cyclophosphamide and aspirin (RACIN trial). This sample stems from a study of low-dose radiotherapy and immunotherapy resistance in tumors. Germline assignment: CDR1 MNHEY and CDR2 SVGEGT. Between the trimmed V and J ends, which lost 10 bases and 2 bases, there was a span of 12 bases. CDR3 length equals 14 residues.

The sequence came from a male donor with prostate cancer. V gene TRBV6-2 or TRBV6-3 combines with J gene TRBJ2-6; D is uncertain. Sequenced here: PBMCs, sampled after low-dose radiotherapy plus immunotherapy. This chain's CDR3 is CATTPGPGANVLTF. The CDR3 DNA is TGTGCCACTACGCCCGGGCCTGGGGCCAACGTCCTGACTTTC.